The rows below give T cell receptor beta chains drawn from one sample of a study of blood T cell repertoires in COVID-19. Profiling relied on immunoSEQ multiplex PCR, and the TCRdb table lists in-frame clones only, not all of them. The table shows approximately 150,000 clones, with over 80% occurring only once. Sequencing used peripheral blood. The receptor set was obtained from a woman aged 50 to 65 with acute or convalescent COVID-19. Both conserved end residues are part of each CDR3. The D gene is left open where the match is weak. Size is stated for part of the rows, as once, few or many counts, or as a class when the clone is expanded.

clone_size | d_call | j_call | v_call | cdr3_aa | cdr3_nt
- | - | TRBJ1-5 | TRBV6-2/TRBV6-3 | CASSYALWHASNQPQHF | TGTGCCAGCAGTTACGCCCTCTGGCATGCTAGCAATCAGCCCCAGCATTTT
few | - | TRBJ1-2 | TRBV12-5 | CASGLGSYGYTF | TGTGCTAGTGGTTTGGGCAGCTATGGCTACACCTTC
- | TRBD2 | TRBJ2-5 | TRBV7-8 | CASSLEEYGRAVETQYF | TGTGCCAGCAGCTTAGAAGAGTACGGGAGGGCCGTAGAGACCCAGTACTTC
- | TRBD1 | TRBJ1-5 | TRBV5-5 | CASSPVPPGQGLVSNQPQHF | TGTGCCAGCAGCCCTGTCCCTCCGGGACAGGGTTTGGTGAGCAATCAGCCCCAGCATTTT
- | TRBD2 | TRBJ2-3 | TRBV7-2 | CASSSLLAGGADTQYF | TGTGCCAGCAGCTCGCTACTAGCGGGGGGGGCAGATACGCAGTATTTT
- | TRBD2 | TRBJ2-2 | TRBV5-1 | CASSLGAGRDTGELFF | TGCGCCAGCAGCTTGGGAGCAGGGAGGGACACCGGGGAGCTGTTTTTT
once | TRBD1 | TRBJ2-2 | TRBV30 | CAWNLDRGANTGELFF | TGTGCCTGGAACCTGGACAGGGGCGCGAACACCGGGGAGCTGTTTTTT
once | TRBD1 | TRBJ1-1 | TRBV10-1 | CASSESGQGARGTEAFF | TGCGCCAGCAGTGAGTCGGGACAGGGGGCGCGGGGCACTGAAGCTTTCTTT
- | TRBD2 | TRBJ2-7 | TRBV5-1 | CASSLQAGGQFNEQYF | TGCGCCAGCAGCTTGCAGGCGGGGGGGCAGTTCAACGAGCAGTACTTC
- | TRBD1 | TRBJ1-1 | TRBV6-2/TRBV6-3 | CASSYRTGAMGAFF | TGTGCCAGCAGCTATCGGACAGGGGCAATGGGAGCTTTCTTT
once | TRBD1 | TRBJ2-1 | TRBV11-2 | CASSPGTGTYNEQFF | TGTGCCAGCAGCCCTGGGACAGGAACATACAATGAGCAGTTCTTC
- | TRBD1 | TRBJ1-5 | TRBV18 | CASSLGTEQPQHF | TGTGCCAGCTCTCTCGGGACAGAGCAGCCCCAGCATTTT
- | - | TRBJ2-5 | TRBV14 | CASNSNGLQTQYF | TGTGCCAGCAACTCCAACGGGTTGCAGACCCAGTACTTC
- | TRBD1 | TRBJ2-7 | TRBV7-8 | CASSFPPPGQGSYEQYF | TGTGCCAGCAGCTTCCCCCCGCCGGGACAGGGTTCCTACGAGCAGTACTTC
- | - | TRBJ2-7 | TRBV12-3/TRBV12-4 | CASSRTATYEQYF | TGTGCCAGCAGTCGGACAGCCACCTACGAGCAGTACTTC
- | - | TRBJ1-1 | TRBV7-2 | CASSLGQSPRAFF | TGTGCCAGCAGCTTGGGTCAGAGCCCTAGAGCTTTCTTT
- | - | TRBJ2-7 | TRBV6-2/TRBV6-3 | CASSYPGVRSEQYF | TGTGCCAGCAGTTACCCCGGAGTGCGGTCAGAGCAGTACTTC
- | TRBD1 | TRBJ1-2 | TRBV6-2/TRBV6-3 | CASSLGQGNGYTF | TGTGCCAGCAGTCTAGGACAGGGAAATGGCTACACCTTC
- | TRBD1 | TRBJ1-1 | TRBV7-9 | CASSYDHGQVGTEAFF | TGTGCCAGCAGCTACGACCACGGACAGGTAGGCACTGAAGCTTTCTTT
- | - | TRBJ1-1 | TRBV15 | CATSRGEEGHTEAFF | TGTGCCACCAGCAGAGGGGAGGAGGGTCACACTGAAGCTTTCTTT
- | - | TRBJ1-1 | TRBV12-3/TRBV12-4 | CASSSAGAGAFF | TGTGCCAGCAGTTCCGCTGGGGCAGGTGCTTTCTTT
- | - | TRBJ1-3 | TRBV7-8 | CASSLGKQDSSGNTIYF | TGTGCCAGCAGCTTAGGGAAACAGGATTCCTCTGGAAACACCATATATTTT
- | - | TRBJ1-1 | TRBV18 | CASSPSIDEAFF | TGTGCCAGCTCACCATCGATAGATGAAGCTTTCTTT
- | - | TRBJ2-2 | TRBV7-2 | CASSPQRRTGELFF | TGTGCCAGCAGCCCCCAGCGACGCACCGGGGAGCTGTTTTTT
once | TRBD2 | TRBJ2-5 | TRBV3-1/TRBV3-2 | CASSQASGIGETQYF | TGTGCCAGCAGCCAAGCTAGCGGGATCGGGGAGACCCAGTACTTC
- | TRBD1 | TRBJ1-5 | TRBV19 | CATTGTGGNQPQHF | TGTGCCACCACCGGGACAGGGGGCAATCAGCCCCAGCATTTT
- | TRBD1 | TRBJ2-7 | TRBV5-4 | CASSLGDRGYEQYF | TGTGCCAGCAGCTTGGGGGACAGGGGCTACGAGCAGTACTTC
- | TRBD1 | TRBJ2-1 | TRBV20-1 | CSASGTVTRAVNNEQFF | TGCAGTGCTAGTGGGACAGTAACCCGGGCGGTGAACAATGAGCAGTTCTTC
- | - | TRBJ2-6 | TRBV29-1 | CSVTGGANVLTF | TGCAGCGTCACAGGGGGGGCCAACGTCCTGACTTTC
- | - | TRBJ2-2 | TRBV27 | CASSGQTTGELFF | TGTGCCAGCTCAGGACAGACGACCGGGGAGCTGTTTTTT
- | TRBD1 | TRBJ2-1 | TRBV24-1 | CATSGDRGRDEQFF | TGTGCCACCAGTGGTGACAGGGGGCGAGATGAGCAGTTCTTC
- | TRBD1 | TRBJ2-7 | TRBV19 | CASSKAHGTGIPYEQYF | TGTGCCAGTAGTAAAGCTCACGGGACAGGGATACCCTACGAGCAGTACTTC
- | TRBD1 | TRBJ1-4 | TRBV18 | CASSPLRQGATNEKLFF | TGTGCCAGCTCACCACTCCGGCAGGGGGCAACTAATGAAAAACTGTTTTTT
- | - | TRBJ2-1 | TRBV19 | CASSIVGLAGNEQFF | TGTGCCAGTAGTATAGTGGGACTGGCCGGGAACGAGCAGTTCTTC
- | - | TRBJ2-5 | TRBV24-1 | CATSDSKGGETQYF | TGTGCCACCAGTGATTCAAAGGGGGGGGAGACCCAGTACTTC
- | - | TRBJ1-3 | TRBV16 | CASSQSSGYTGNTIYF | TGTGCCAGCAGCCAATCGTCGGGGTACACTGGAAACACCATATATTTT
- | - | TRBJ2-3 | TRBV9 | CASSPGYSDTQYF | TGTGCCAGCAGCCCCGGGTACTCGGATACGCAGTATTTT
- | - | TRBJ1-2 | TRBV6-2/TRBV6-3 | CASSGHREDYGYTF | TGTGCCAGCAGTGGTCACAGGGAAGACTATGGCTACACCTTC
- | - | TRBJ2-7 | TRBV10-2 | CASSESRGRTSREQYF | TGCGCCAGCAGTGAGTCTCGGGGTAGAACCTCTAGGGAGCAGTACTTC
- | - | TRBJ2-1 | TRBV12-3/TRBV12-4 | CASGAVNEQFF | TGTGCCAGCGGGGCGGTCAATGAGCAGTTCTTC
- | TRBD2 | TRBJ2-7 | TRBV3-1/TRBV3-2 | CASSYGTIYEQYF | TGTGCCAGCAGCTACGGGACTATCTACGAGCAGTACTTC
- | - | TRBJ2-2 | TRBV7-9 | CASSLVEGTGELFF | TGTGCCAGCAGCCTAGTGGAGGGCACCGGGGAGCTGTTTTTT
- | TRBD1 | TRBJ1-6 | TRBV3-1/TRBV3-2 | CASSLGQVSYNSPLHF | TGTGCCAGCAGCCTCGGACAGGTCTCCTATAATTCACCCCTCCACTTT
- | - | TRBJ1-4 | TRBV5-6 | CASSLEGLDEKLFF | TGTGCCAGCAGCTTGGAGGGACTTGATGAAAAACTGTTTTTT
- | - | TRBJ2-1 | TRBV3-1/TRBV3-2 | CASSQDSGYNEQFF | TGTGCCAGCAGCCAAGATTCGGGGTACAATGAGCAGTTCTTC
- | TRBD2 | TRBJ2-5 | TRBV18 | CASSPPGRGVQETQYF | TGTGCCAGCTCCCCCCCGGGGCGGGGGGTCCAAGAGACCCAGTACTTC
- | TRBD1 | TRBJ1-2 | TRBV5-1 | CASSRTGDYGYTF | TGCGCCAGCAGCCGTACAGGGGACTATGGCTACACCTTC
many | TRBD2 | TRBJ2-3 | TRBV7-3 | CASSLTAGVTDTQYF | TGTGCCAGCAGCTTAACAGCGGGGGTCACAGATACGCAGTATTTT
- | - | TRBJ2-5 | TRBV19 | CASSIRGAEETQYF | TGTGCCAGTAGTATACGGGGGGCCGAGGAGACCCAGTACTTC
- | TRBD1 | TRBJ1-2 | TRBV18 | CASSPGTAPNYGYTF | TGTGCCAGCTCACCAGGGACAGCTCCTAACTATGGCTACACCTTC
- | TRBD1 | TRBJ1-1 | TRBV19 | CASSDSGTGLPEAFF | TGTGCCAGTAGTGATTCCGGGACAGGGTTACCCGAAGCTTTCTTT
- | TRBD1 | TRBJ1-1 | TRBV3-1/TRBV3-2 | CASRKGQGAYSTEAFF | TGTGCCAGCAGGAAGGGACAGGGGGCTTATAGCACTGAAGCTTTCTTT
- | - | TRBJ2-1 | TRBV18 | CASSPQDEQFF | TGTGCCAGCTCACCTCAGGATGAGCAGTTCTTC
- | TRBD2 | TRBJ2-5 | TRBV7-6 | CASSLGRGGLETQYF | TGTGCCAGCAGCTTAGGGCGGGGGGGGCTGGAGACCCAGTACTTC
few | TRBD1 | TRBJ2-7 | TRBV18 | CASSLGQGDEQYF | TGTGCCAGCTCCCTAGGACAGGGAGACGAGCAGTACTTC